This TCR beta chain was captured in a study of blood T cells in healthy people across ages. Primed by a sample-barcoded 5' primer and a J-beta primer mix, a second PCR proceeded for about 6 to 12 cycles. One entry per CDR3 protein, called by TCRdb with MiXCR from the 5' RACE reads. The profile shows about a million distinct CDR3 sequences, about two fifths of them singletons. In germline, CDR1 is DFQATT, CDR2 SNEGSKA (reference sequence). Trimming cost V 7 bases and J 7 bases; bases outside gene matches: 14. This CDR3 region has 15 residues. This clonotype was detected only a few times. Every sample had a minimum of 6.5 million PBMCs isolated.

The source is a man younger than 30 in good health. The V gene is TRBV20-1, the J gene TRBJ2-1; TRBD2 aligns across 9 bases. Sequenced input: blood. The CDR3 is CSVRVAGAKGNEQFF. CDR3 DNA: TGCAGTGTTAGGGTAGCGGGGGCCAAAGGGAATGAGCAGTTCTTC.